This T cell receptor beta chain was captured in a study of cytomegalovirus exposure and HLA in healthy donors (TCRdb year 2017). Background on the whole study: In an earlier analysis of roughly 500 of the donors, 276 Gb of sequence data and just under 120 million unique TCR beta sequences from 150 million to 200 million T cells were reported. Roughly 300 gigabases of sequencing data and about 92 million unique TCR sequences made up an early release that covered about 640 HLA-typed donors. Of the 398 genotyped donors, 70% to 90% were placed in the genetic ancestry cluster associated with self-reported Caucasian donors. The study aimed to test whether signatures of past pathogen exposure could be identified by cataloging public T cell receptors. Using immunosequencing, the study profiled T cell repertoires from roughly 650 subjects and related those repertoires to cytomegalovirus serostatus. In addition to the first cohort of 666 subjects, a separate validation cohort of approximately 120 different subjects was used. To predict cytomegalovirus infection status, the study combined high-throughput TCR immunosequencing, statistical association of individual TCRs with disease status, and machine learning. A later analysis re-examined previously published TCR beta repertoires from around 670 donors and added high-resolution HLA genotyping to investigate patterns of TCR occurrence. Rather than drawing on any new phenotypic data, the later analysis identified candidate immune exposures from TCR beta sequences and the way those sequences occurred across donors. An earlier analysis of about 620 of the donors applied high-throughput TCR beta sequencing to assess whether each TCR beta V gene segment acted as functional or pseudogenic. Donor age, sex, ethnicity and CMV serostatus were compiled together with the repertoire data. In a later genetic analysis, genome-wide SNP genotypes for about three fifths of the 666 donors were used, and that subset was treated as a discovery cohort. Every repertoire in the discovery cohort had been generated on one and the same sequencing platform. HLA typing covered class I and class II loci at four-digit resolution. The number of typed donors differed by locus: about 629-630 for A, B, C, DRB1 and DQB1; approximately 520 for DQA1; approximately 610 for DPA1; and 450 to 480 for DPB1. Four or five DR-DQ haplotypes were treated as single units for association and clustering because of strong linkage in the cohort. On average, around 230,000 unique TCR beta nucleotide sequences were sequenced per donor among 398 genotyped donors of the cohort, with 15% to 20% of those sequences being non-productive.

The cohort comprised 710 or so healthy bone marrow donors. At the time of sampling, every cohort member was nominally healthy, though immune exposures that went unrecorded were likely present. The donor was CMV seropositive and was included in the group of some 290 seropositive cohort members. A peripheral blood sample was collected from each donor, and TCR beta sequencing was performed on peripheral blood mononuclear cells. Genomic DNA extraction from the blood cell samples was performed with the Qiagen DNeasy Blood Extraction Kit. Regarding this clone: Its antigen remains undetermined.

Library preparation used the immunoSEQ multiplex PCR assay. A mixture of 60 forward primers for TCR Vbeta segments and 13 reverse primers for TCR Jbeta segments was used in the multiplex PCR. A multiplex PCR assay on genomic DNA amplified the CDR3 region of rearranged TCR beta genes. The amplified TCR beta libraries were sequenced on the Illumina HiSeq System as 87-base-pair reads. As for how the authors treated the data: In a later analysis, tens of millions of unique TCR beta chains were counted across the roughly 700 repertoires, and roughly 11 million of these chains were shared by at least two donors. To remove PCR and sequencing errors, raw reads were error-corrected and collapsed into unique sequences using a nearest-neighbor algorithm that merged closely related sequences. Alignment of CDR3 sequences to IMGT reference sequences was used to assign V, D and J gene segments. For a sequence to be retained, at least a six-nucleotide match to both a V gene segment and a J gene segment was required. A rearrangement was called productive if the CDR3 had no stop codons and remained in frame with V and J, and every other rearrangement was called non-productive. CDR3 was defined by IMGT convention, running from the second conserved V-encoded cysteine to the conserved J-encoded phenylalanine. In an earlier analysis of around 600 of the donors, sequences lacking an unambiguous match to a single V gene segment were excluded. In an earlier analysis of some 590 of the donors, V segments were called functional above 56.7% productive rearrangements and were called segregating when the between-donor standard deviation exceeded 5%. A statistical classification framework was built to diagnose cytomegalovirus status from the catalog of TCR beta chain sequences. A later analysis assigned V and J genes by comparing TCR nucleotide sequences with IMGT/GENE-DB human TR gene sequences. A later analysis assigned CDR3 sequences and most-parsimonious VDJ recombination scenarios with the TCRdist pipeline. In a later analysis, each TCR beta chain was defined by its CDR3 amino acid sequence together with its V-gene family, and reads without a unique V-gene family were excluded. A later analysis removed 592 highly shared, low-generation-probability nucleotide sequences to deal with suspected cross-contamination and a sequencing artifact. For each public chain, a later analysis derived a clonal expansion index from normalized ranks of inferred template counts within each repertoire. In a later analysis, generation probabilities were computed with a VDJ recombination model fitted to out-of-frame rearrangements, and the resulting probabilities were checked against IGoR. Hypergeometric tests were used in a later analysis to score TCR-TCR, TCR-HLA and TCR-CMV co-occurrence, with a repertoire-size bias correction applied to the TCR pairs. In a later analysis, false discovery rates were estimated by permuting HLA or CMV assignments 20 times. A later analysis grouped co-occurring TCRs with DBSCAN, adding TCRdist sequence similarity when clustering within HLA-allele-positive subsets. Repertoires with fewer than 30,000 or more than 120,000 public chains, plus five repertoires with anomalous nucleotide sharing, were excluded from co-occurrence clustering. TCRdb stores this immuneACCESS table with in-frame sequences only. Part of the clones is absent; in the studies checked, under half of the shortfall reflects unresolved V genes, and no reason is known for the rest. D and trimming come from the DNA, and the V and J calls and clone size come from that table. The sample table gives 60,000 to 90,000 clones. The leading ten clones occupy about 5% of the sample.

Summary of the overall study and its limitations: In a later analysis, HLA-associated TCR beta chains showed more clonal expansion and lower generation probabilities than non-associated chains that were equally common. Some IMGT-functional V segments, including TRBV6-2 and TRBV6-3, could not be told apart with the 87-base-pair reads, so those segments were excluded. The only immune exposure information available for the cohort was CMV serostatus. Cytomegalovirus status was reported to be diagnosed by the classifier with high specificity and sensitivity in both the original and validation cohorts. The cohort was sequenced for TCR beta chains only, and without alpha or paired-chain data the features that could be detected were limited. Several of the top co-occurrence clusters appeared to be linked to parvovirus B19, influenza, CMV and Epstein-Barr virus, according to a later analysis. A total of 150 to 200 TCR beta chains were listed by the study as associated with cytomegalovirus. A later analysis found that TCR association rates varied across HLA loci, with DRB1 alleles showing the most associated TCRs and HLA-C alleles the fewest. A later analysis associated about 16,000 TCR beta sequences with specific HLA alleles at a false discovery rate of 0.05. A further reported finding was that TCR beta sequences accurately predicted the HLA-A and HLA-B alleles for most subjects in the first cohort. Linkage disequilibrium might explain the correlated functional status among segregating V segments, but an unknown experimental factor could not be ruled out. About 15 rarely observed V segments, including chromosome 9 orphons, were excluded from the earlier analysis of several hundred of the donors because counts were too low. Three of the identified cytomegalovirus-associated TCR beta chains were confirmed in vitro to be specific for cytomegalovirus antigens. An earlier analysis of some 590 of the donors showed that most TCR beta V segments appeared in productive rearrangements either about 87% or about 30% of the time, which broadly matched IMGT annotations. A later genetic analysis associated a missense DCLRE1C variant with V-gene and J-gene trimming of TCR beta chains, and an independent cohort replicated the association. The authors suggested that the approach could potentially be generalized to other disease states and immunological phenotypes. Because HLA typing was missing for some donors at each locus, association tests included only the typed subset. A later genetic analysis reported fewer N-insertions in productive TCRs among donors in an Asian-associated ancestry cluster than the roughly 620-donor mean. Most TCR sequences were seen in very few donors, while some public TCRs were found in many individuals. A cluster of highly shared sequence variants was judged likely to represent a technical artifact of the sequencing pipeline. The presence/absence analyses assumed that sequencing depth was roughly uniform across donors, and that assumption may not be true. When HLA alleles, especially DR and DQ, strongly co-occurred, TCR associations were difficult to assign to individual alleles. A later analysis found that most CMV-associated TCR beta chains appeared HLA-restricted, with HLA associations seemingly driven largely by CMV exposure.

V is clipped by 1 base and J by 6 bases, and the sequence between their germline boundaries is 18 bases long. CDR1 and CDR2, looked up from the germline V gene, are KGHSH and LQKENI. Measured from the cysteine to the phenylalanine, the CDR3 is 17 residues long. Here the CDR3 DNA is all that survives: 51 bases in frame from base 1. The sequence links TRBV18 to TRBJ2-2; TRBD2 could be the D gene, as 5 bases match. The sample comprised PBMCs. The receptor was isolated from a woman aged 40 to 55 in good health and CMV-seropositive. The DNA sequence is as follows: TGTGCCAGCTCACCACTAGAACTAGGAGTCGGGGCCGGGGAGCTGTTTTTT. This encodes CASSPLELGVGAGELFF.